This TCR beta chain was captured by sequencing in a study of blood T cells in healthy people across ages. Study-wide points: Correlation between TCR beta diversity and naive T cell percentage was strong.

As to this clonotype: The antigen remains undetermined.

The CDR3 length is 17 residues. The V gene's germline CDR1 is MNHEY and CDR2 SVGEGT. V was clipped by 6 bases and J by 8 bases; unmatched bases: 18. A second about 7 to 11 cycle PCR used barcoded and J-beta primers. One entry per CDR3 protein results from TCRdb running MiXCR on the 5' RACE reads. The table has 1.5 million to 2 million distinct CDR3 sequences, roughly 49% seen once; the top ten hold around 2.1%. The source is a woman aged 40 to 55 in good health. Source material: blood. The chain recombines TRBV6-2 or TRBV6-3 with TRBJ1-2; TRBD1 matches at 10 bases. CDR3 sequence reads: CASSFTRDRGPYLGYTF. The CDR3, as DNA: TGTGCCAGCAGCTTCACTCGGGACAGGGGTCCCTACCTCGGCTACACCTTC.